The 31 T cell receptor beta chains in this list originate from one sample, sequenced in a study of immune cell composition in non-small cell lung cancer (dated by TCRdb to between 2016 and 2019). Preparation of the library involved the immunoSEQ multiplex PCR assay. TCRdb obtained this table from immuneACCESS and retained in-frame rearrangements with V and J assigned. These tables miss some clones; where compared with another copy, unresolved V genes account for less than half of the shortfall, and the remainder is unexplained. Across this sample there are about 7,600 clones, with roughly 78% seen only once. 12% of the sample is taken by the ten largest. Sequenced sample: lung tumor tissue. The receptor set was obtained from a human donor with non-small cell lung cancer.

This chain connects TRBV2 to TRBJ2-7; perhaps TRBD1 as D (8 bases). This CDR3 has 13 residues. Germline loops: CDR1 SNHLY, CDR2 FYNNEI. Trimming cost V 6 bases and J 12 bases, with 21 bases left between them. CDR3 nucleotide sequence: TGTGCCAGCAGGGTGGTCACCAACAGGGGGGGGTACTTC. Its translation is CASRVVTNRGGYF.

This sequence joins TRBV6-5 and TRBJ1-2; D ambiguous. Germline V gene data show CDR1 as MNHEY and CDR2 as SVGAGI. The CDR3 loop spans 14 amino acids. Between the trimmed V and J ends, which lost 8 bases and 8 bases, there was a span of 21 bases. DNA of the CDR3: TGTGCCAGCCTCCGAACCTCGATCCCCTCCGGCTACACCTTC. Protein sequence: CASLRTSIPSGYTF.

This clone was counted only a few times. This chain connects TRBV5-6 to TRBJ2-4; tentatively, D is TRBD1 (6 bases). The V end lost 0 bases, the J end lost 0 bases, and 7 bases lay between the germline ends. Germline V gene data show CDR1 as SGHDT and CDR2 as YYEEEE. The CDR3 runs 15 residues. The CDR3 here is CASSLVDRAKNIQYF. CDR3 in DNA: TGTGCCAGCAGCTTGGTGGACAGAGCCAAAAACATTCAGTACTTC.

The chain links TRBV7-4 to TRBJ2-1; 11 bases line up with TRBD2. CDR1 SGHVT and CDR2 SQSDAQ come from the germline V gene. The CDR3 is 16 residues long. The junction had 4 bases not matched to a gene; V was cut back by 4 bases and J by 2 bases. CDR3 bases: TGTGCCAGCAGCTGGCCGACTAGCGGGGCCTACAATGAGCAGTTCTTC. It yields the protein CASSWPTSGAYNEQFF.

This clone has just one count. The sample holds other DNA sequences that translate to the same CDR3. The V call is TRBV14, the J call TRBJ2-5; no clear D. Germline CDR1 SGHDN, CDR2 FVKESK. The V and J ends lost 0 bases and 5 bases respectively, with 7 bases between them. This CDR3 is built from 13 residues. The CDR3 DNA follows: TGTGCCAGCAGCCAAGATCCGCGGGAGACCCAGTACTTC. Translated: CASSQDPRETQYF.

This chain uses TRBV4-3 with TRBJ1-2; the D is unclear. Germline loops: CDR1 LGHNA, CDR2 YSLEER. V was pared by 5 bases and J by 8 bases, with 9 bases between. The CDR3 runs to 11 residues. The DNA of the CDR3 is TGCGCCAGCAGCGGTACGGGCGGCTACACCTTC. Translation gives CASSGTGGYTF.

The V call is TRBV30, the J call TRBJ2-7; D is uncertain. Between the trimmed V and J ends, which lost 1 base and 2 bases, there was a span of 3 bases. This CDR3 is built from 11 residues. Germline CDR1 is GTSNPN and CDR2 is SVGIG (reference sequence). The CDR3 region is CAWSATYEQYF. The DNA of the CDR3 is TGTGCCTGGAGTGCTACCTACGAGCAGTACTTC.

V usage is TRBV28 and J usage is TRBJ2-7; no definite D call. This CDR3 has 14 amino acids. The V and J ends lost 7 bases and 3 bases respectively, with 16 bases between them. The germline CDR1 and CDR2 sequences are MDHEN and SYDVKM. CDR3 coding DNA: TGTGCCAGCACTCCAGGTGGCAGGTTCTACGAGCAGTACTTC. Translated, it gives CASTPGGRFYEQYF.

The J gene is TRBJ2-7, the V gene TRBV7-2; weak D call: TRBD2 (6 bases). This CDR3 has 15 residues. Trimming stripped 1 base from V and 2 bases from J, with 12 bases between. CDR1 SGHTA and CDR2 FQGNSA come from the germline V gene. The CDR3 reads CASSLVAGPAYEQYF. Written as DNA, the CDR3 is TGTGCCAGCAGCTTAGTGGCGGGGCCTGCCTACGAGCAGTACTTC. Filled out from reference TRBV7-2 and TRBJ2-7, the complete variable domain reads GAGVSQSPSNKVTEKGKDVELRCDPISGHTALYWYRQSLGQGLEFLIYFQGNSAPDKSGLPSDRFSAERTGGSVSTLTIQRTQQEDSAVYLCASSLVAGPAYEQYFGPGTRLTVT.

This chain connects TRBV4-2 to TRBJ2-4; D possibly corresponds to TRBD1 (6 bases). Germline assignment: CDR1 LGHNA and CDR2 YNFKEQ. The length of the CDR3 is 18 residues. V lost 5 bases and J lost 0, with 20 bases in between. This chain's CDR3 is CASSLTSNRDTAKNIQYF. DNA of the CDR3: TGTGCCAGCAGCTTAACTTCTAATCGGGACACAGCCAAAAACATTCAGTACTTC.

This rearrangement joins TRBV5-4 to TRBJ1-3; D ambiguous. The ends were cut back, 0 bases at V and 0 bases at J, with 10 bases in the middle. Germline V gene sequence: CDR1 SGHNT, CDR2 YYREEE (reference sequence). This CDR3 spans 16 amino acids. The CDR3 DNA reads as TGTGCCAGCAGCTTGGCCGAGAGCCGCTCTGGAAACACCATATATTTT. This encodes CASSLAESRSGNTIYF.

This clone was seen only once. The chain joins TRBV6-1 to TRBJ2-7; 10 nucleotides align to TRBD2. The germline gives CDR1 MNHNS, CDR2 SASEGT. Trimming cost V 6 bases and J 2 bases; bases outside gene matches: 4. The CDR3 loop spans 14 amino acids. The CDR3 here is CASRASGGTYEQYF. In DNA form, the CDR3 reads TGTGCCAGCAGGGCTAGCGGGGGAACCTACGAGCAGTACTTC.

Relative to its sample, this clone is large. DNA for the CDR3: TGTGCCAGCAGCCACCGGGACAGCTCAAACAATGAGCAGTTCTTC. It specifies CASSHRDSSNNEQFF. The chain carries TRBV2 and TRBJ2-1; 7 bases are a match to TRBD1. The germline CDR1 and CDR2 sequences are SNHLY and FYNNEI. The CDR3 runs 15 residues. Trimming took 6 bases from V and 5 from J; bases not matched to a gene: 10.

This clone was seen more than once but under ten times. The genes are TRBV10-3 and TRBJ2-3; 10 positions match TRBD2. This CDR3 comprises 14 residues. Germline CDR1 and CDR2: ENHRY and SYGVKD. V trimming: 10 bases; J trimming: 2 bases; junction bases outside the gene matches: 6. The CDR3 region has the DNA TGTGCCACAGTCAGCGGGGGGGACACAGATACGCAGTATTTT. It translates to CATVSGGDTDTQYF.

The chain recombines TRBV28 with TRBJ2-1; D unclear. Germline V lookup: CDR1 MDHEN, CDR2 SYDVKM. Trimming shortened V by 7 bases and J by 2 bases, and 18 bases separated the two germline ends. The CDR3 extends over 16 amino acids. The CDR3 sequence: CASIPPRAATYNEQFF. The CDR3, as DNA: TGTGCCAGCATTCCACCCCGTGCAGCTACCTACAATGAGCAGTTCTTC.

The sample holds one count of this clone. The V gene is TRBV11-2, the J gene TRBJ1-6; D unresolved. The V end lost 2 bases, the J end lost 0 bases, and 8 bases lay between the germline ends. The germline gives CDR1 SGHAT, CDR2 FQNNGV. The CDR3 extends over 16 amino acids. This CDR3 is CASSLSLSSYNSPLHF. The CDR3 coding sequence is TGTGCCAGCAGCTTATCCCTGAGCTCCTATAATTCACCCCTCCACTTT.

The gene calls are TRBV5-4 and TRBJ2-4, with D possibly TRBD1 on 6 matching bases. Trimming cost V 2 bases and J 0 bases, with 18 bases left between them. The CDR3 loop spans 18 amino acids. CDR1 is SGHNT, CDR2 YYREEE, per germline (reference sequence). CDR3 in amino acids: CASSLTSNRDTAKNIQYF. CDR3 coding DNA: TGTGCCAGCAGCTTAACTTCTAATCGGGACACAGCCAAAAACATTCAGTACTTC.

The CDR3 region has the DNA TGTGCCAGCGAACAGACAGGGGCTGGTGAAAAACTGTTTTTT. Its protein is CASEQTGAGEKLFF. The J gene is TRBJ1-4, the V gene TRBV28, with 8 bases that match TRBD1. Germline CDR1 and CDR2: MDHEN and SYDVKM. The CDR3 covers 14 residues. Unmatched junction bases numbered 9, after V lost 8 bases and J lost 7 bases.

This clone was seen a few times. The chain carries TRBV4-3 and TRBJ1-3; D might be TRBD1 (6 bases). CDR3 size: 17 residues. Germline values: CDR1 LGHNA, CDR2 YSLEER. Trimming pared 4 bases from V and 4 bases from J, leaving 20 bases between. The CDR3 nucleotides are TGCGCCAGCAGCCCACGACTACAGGGAGCAGCGGGAAACACCATATATTTT. This translates into CASSPRLQGAAGNTIYF.

The chain combines TRBV9 with TRBJ2-1; 13 bases are a match to TRBD2. CDR1 SGDLS and CDR2 YYNGEE come from the germline V gene. This CDR3 region has 16 residues. Trimming removed 4 bases from V and 4 bases from J; junction bases left unmatched: 5. CDR3 amino acids: CASSTRTSGGYNEQFF. The CDR3 DNA reads as TGTGCCAGCAGCACCCGGACTAGCGGGGGATACAATGAGCAGTTCTTC.

The rearrangement uses TRBV19 and TRBJ1-4; no reliable D call. V dropped 7 bases and J dropped 8 bases, with 17 bases sitting between them. The germline gives CDR1 LNHDA, CDR2 SQIVND (reference sequence). CDR3 size: 14 residues. In nucleotides, the CDR3 is TGTGCCAGTAACCTTCCCGGAATATCGGAAAAACTGTTTTTT. Protein sequence: CASNLPGISEKLFF.

V usage is TRBV5-1 and J usage is TRBJ1-4; 8 nucleotides align to TRBD1. The CDR3 contains 15 residues. Germline V CDR1 and CDR2: SGHRS, YFSETQ. The J segment lost 6 bases and the V segment lost 4 bases, leaving 8 bases of the junction unmatched. In nucleotides, the CDR3 is TGCGCCAGCAGCCTCGACAGGGGTCGGGATGAAAAACTGTTTTTT. It specifies CASSLDRGRDEKLFF.

The chain links TRBV5-1 to TRBJ2-5; 10 bases match TRBD2. Unmatched junction bases numbered 7, after V lost 3 bases and J lost 5 bases. Germline-derived CDR1 and CDR2 are SGHRS and YFSETQ. This CDR3 region has 15 residues. CDR3 in amino acids: CASSSPTSGLETQYF. The CDR3 DNA follows: TGCGCCAGCAGCTCCCCGACTAGCGGGTTGGAGACCCAGTACTTC.

With regard to this clone: One end of the junction does not line up with germline, which may come from a read error. This chain connects TRBV5-4 to TRBJ1-6; D unresolved. CDR1 is SGHNT and CDR2 is YYREEE in the germline V gene (reference sequence). The CDR3 length is 16 residues. The DNA for the CDR3 is TGCGCCAGCAGCCAAGATAGGAACAGTCAGAATTCACCCCTCCACTTT. Translation: CASSQDRNSQNSPLHF.

The chain joins TRBV4-2 to TRBJ2-3, with 9 bases identical to TRBD2. CDR3 length: 19 amino acids. J was trimmed by 0 bases and V by 0 bases; bases with no gene match: 10. Germline V gene data show CDR1 as LGHNA and CDR2 as YNFKEQ. DNA for the CDR3: TGTGCCAGCAGCCAAGATACTCTAGCGGGGTTAACGAGCACAGATACGCAGTATTTT. Its protein product is CASSQDTLAGLTSTDTQYF.

V gene TRBV4-3 combines with J gene TRBJ1-1; 8 nucleotides align to TRBD1. The CDR3 covers 14 residues. V gave up 4 bases and J gave up 4 bases; unmatched junction bases: 5. Germline V gene data show CDR1 as LGHNA and CDR2 as YSLEER. The CDR3 protein is CASSLQGASTEAFF. Here the CDR3 DNA reads TGCGCCAGCAGCCTTCAGGGGGCGAGCACTGAAGCTTTCTTT.

This clone was seen only once. J is TRBJ2-2 and V is TRBV10-1; 8 bases are a match to TRBD1. The junction had 11 bases not matched to a gene; V was cut back by 3 bases and J by 5 bases. The V gene's germline CDR1 is WNHNN and CDR2 SYGVQD (reference sequence). This CDR3 has 17 residues. CDR3 sequence (DNA): TGCGCCAGCAGTGAAGGGACAGGCTCAACGGGAACCGGGGAGCTGTTTTTT. Translating it yields CASSEGTGSTGTGELFF.

The chain is built from TRBV28 and TRBJ2-7; possible D gene TRBD1, 5 bases. Germline CDR1 is MDHEN and CDR2 is SYDVKM. V lost 6 bases and J 6 bases, leaving 12 bases between the germline ends. The CDR3 is 12 amino acids. This CDR3 reads CASRTQGFEQYF. DNA of the CDR3: TGTGCCAGCAGGACCCAGGGATTCGAGCAGTACTTC.

The chain joins TRBV7-2 to TRBJ1-2, with D unresolved. CDR3 size: 13 residues. Trimming pared 5 bases from V and 4 bases from J, leaving 11 bases between. The germline V gene has CDR1 SGHTA and CDR2 FQGNSA. DNA for the CDR3: TGTGCCAGCAGCGAAGAAGGGTCCTATGGCTACACCTTC. Its protein is CASSEEGSYGYTF.

The chain employs TRBV11-3 and TRBJ1-2, with 7 bases that match TRBD1. Trimming took 4 bases from V and 6 from J; bases not matched to a gene: 11. Germline V gene sequence: CDR1 SGHNT, CDR2 YENEEA. CDR3 length: 15 amino acids. This chain's CDR3 is CASSSLWRGRDGYTF. The CDR3, as DNA: TGTGCCAGCAGCTCCCTATGGAGGGGGCGAGATGGCTACACCTTC. The full variable domain, rest sourced from reference TRBV11-3 and TRBJ1-2, is EAGVVQSPRYKIIEKKQPVAFWCNPISGHNTLYWYLQNLGQGPELLIRYENEEAVDDSQLPKDRFSAERLKGVDSTLKIQPAELGDSAVYLCASSSLWRGRDGYTFGSGTRLTVV.

The chain carries TRBV19 and TRBJ1-2; D is possibly TRBD1 (6 bases). Germline CDR1 reads LNHDA; CDR2 reads SQIVND (reference sequence). The CDR3 runs to 15 residues. V shed 5 bases and J shed 7 bases, with 20 bases lying between them. CDR3 sequence: CASSSWEGGAGGYTF. CDR3 DNA sequence: TGTGCCAGTAGTTCCTGGGAAGGGGGAGCCGGTGGCTACACCTTC. Full variable domain (remainder filled in from reference TRBV19 and TRBJ1-2): DGGITQSPKYLFRKEGQNVTLSCEQNLNHDAMYWYRQDPGQGLRLIYYSQIVNDFQKGDIAEGYSVSREKKESFPLTVTSAQKNPTAFYLCASSSWEGGAGGYTFGSGTRLTVV.